These 27 T cell receptor beta chains were all obtained from the same sample, sequenced in a study of CD8 T cells in ankylosing spondylitis. One entry per CDR3 protein, called by TCRdb with MiXCR from the 5' RACE reads. Of 250,000 to 350,000 distinct CDR3 sequences listed, around 19% were seen once; the top ten hold less than 9%. Sequenced input: blood, either unsorted or a sorted T cell fraction (not recorded which). These receptors were collected from a male donor with ankylosing spondylitis or in good health (not recorded which).

The rearrangement links TRBV28 to TRBJ1-1; D might be TRBD1 (5 bases). V lost 3 bases and J lost 5, with 10 bases in between. This CDR3 has 13 amino acids. Germline V gene sequence: CDR1 MDHEN, CDR2 SYDVKM. The CDR3 sequence is CASSLRGRTEAFF. CDR3 DNA: TGTGCCAGCAGTTTGAGGGGACGAACTGAAGCTTTCTTT.

The gene calls are TRBV12-3 or TRBV12-4 and TRBJ2-5; no firm D call. This CDR3 comprises 14 residues. Trimming left V 4 bases short and J 4 bases short, with 13 bases between. CDR3 coding DNA: TGTGCCAGCAGTTCCTCCGACCGAGGAGAGACCCAGTACTTC. Translation gives CASSSSDRGETQYF.

The chain recombines TRBV20-1 with TRBJ1-2; D not certain. The CDR3 spans 15 residues. In germline, CDR1 is DFQATT, CDR2 SNEGSKA (reference sequence). V dropped 0 bases and J dropped 10 bases, with 21 bases sitting between them. In DNA, the CDR3 is TGCAGTGCTAGAGATGGCACGGCGGTCGGGAAAGACTACACCTTC. It is translated as CSARDGTAVGKDYTF.

This clonotype was counted between two and nine times. The chain employs TRBV24-1 and TRBJ2-3; D is ambiguous. The CDR3 consists of 14 residues. Trimming stripped 5 bases from V and 0 bases from J, with 8 bases between. CDR1 is KGHDR and CDR2 is SFDVKD in the germline V gene. CDR3 DNA: TGTGCCACCAGTGGTCGTGTGAGCACAGATACGCAGTATTTT. This sequence encodes CATSGRVSTDTQYF.

The chain links TRBV5-1 to TRBJ2-5; TRBD2 aligns across 10 bases. The CDR3 spans 18 residues. The germline V gene encodes CDR1 SGHRS and CDR2 YFSETQ. V dropped 0 bases and J dropped 2; count of bases not matched to a gene: 10. The CDR3 protein is CASSLAPSGGPEQETQYF. The DNA for the CDR3 is TGCGCCAGCAGCTTGGCCCCTAGCGGGGGCCCAGAACAAGAGACCCAGTACTTC. Variable domain in full (rest from reference TRBV5-1 and TRBJ2-5): KAGVTQTPRYLIKTRGQQVTLSCSPISGHRSVSWYQQTPGQGLQFLFEYFSETQRNKGNFPGRFSGRQFSNSRSEMNVSTLELGDSALYLCASSLAPSGGPEQETQYFGPGTRLLVL.

In this sample, this clonotype turned up a few times. The chain uses TRBV4-2 and TRBJ2-1; 9 bases are a match to TRBD2. Germline V gene lookup returns CDR1 LGHNA and CDR2 YNFKEQ. CDR3 length equals 14 residues. V lost 4 bases, J lost 6 bases, and 4 bases stayed unmatched. CDR3 amino acids: CASSLGTSSNEQFF. The CDR3 DNA reads TGTGCCAGCAGCCTCGGGACTAGCAGCAATGAGCAGTTCTTC.

This clonotype appeared a few times. The chain couples TRBV12-3 or TRBV12-4 to TRBJ2-5, with 10 positions matching TRBD2. The CDR3 is 15 residues long. V lost 6 bases to trimming and J lost 2 bases; unmatched junction nucleotides: 6. The CDR3 region has the DNA TGTGCCAGCAGCATAGGACTAGCGGAACAAGAGACCCAGTACTTC. Translation gives CASSIGLAEQETQYF.

This clonotype was counted between two and nine times. The V and J genes are TRBV20-1 and TRBJ2-3; 7 bases are shared with TRBD1. Per the germline V gene, CDR1 is DFQATT and CDR2 is SNEGSKA (reference sequence). The CDR3 totals 14 residues. V trimming: 5 bases; J trimming: 0 bases; junction bases outside the gene matches: 5. The CDR3 sequence: CSALDRSSTDTQYF. CDR3 bases: TGCAGTGCTCTGGACAGGTCCAGCACAGATACGCAGTATTTT.

The sample holds many counts of this clonotype. The chain combines TRBV6-1 with TRBJ2-7, with 8 bases matching TRBD1. This CDR3 is 15 amino acids long. Germline assignment: CDR1 MNHNS and CDR2 SASEGT. The V gene end was trimmed by 2 bases and the J gene end by 5 bases; junction bases not matched to a gene: 8. This CDR3 is CASSELGQGAHEQYV. The CDR3 bases are TGTGCCAGCAGTGAATTAGGGCAGGGGGCCCACGAGCAGTACGTC.

This chain links TRBV12-3 or TRBV12-4 with TRBJ1-4; TRBD1 matches 7 bases. The CDR3 extends over 15 amino acids. V shed 5 bases and J 7 bases; nucleotides not matched to a gene: 10. The CDR3 region is CASSPGQNLPEKLFF. The CDR3 region has the DNA TGTGCCAGCAGTCCGGGACAGAACCTTCCTGAAAAACTGTTTTTT.

This clonotype was recorded many times. The rearrangement uses TRBV29-1 and TRBJ1-2; no definite D call. V was cut by 4 bases and J by 1 base, with 7 bases left in between. Germline assignment: CDR1 SQVTM and CDR2 ANQGSEA. The CDR3 has 12 amino acids. DNA for the CDR3: TGCAGCGTTGTGGACGGTAACTATGGCTACACCTTC. Protein: CSVVDGNYGYTF.

The chain uses TRBV11-2 and TRBJ2-7, with 9 positions matching TRBD1. Germline CDR1 SGHAT, CDR2 FQNNGV. The junction had 9 bases not matched to a gene; V was cut back by 5 bases and J by 4 bases. The CDR3 extends over 15 amino acids. This chain's CDR3 is CASSPGQGIGYEQYV. DNA of the CDR3: TGTGCCAGCAGCCCGGGACAGGGAATTGGGTACGAGCAGTACGTC.

The V gene is TRBV27, the J gene TRBJ1-1; 8 bases align to TRBD1. Germline CDR1 is MNHEY and CDR2 is SMNVEV (reference sequence). V lost 9 bases and J lost 1; bases outside the gene matches: 7. This CDR3 contains 14 residues. The CDR3 DNA is TGTGCCAGTCAGGACAGGGTAGGGAACACTGAAGCTTTCTTT. Its translation is CASQDRVGNTEAFF.

This rearrangement joins TRBV6-1 to TRBJ2-1; D possibly matches TRBD1 or TRBD2 (5 bases each). Germline lookup yields CDR1 MNHNS and CDR2 SASEGT. The CDR3 is 13 residues long. V lost 6 bases to trimming and J lost 9 bases, with 15 bases between them. This CDR3 is CASRVGTVGEQFF. The CDR3 DNA sequence: TGTGCCAGCAGGGTAGGGACCGTCGGTGAGCAGTTCTTC.

This clonotype was seen a handful of times. The J gene is TRBJ2-1, the V gene TRBV10-2; D is ambiguous. V was cut by 1 base and J by 0 bases, with 13 bases left in between. Per germline, CDR1 WSHSY and CDR2 SAAADI. The CDR3 sequence is 17 residues long. The CDR3 DNA sequence: TGCGCCAGCAGTGAGTTCAGTGCGCAGAGCTCCTACAATGAGCAGTTCTTC. This codes for CASSEFSAQSSYNEQFF.

This clonotype was found a few times. V usage is TRBV20-1 and J usage is TRBJ2-1, with 9 bases matching TRBD2. Germline-derived CDR1 and CDR2 are DFQATT and SNEGSKA (reference sequence). The CDR3 length is 14 residues. The V gene end was trimmed by 6 bases and the J gene end by 9 bases; junction bases not matched to a gene: 12. CDR3 protein: CSAFRSGSMGEQFF. CDR3 nucleotides: TGCAGTGCCTTTCGTAGCGGGAGTATGGGTGAGCAGTTCTTC.

As concerns this clonotype: Mismatch with germline at one junction end may stem from a read error. J is TRBJ2-5 and V is TRBV5-1; 10 bases agree with TRBD2. Germline CDR1 SGHRS, CDR2 YFSETQ. The CDR3 is 15 residues long. CDR3 region: CVSSPTGLATETQYF. CDR3 sequence (DNA): TGCGTCAGCAGCCCCACGGGACTAGCGACAGAGACCCAGTACTTC.

The chain recombines TRBV11-2 with TRBJ2-3, with TRBD2 matching 8 bases. Germline V gene data show CDR1 as SGHAT and CDR2 as FQNNGV. The CDR3 extends over 18 amino acids. V lost 6 bases to trimming and J lost 0 bases; unmatched junction nucleotides: 14. As DNA, the CDR3 is TGTGCCAGCAGTTTCGGACTGGCGGGGGGACGTAGCACAGATACGCAGTATTTT. Residues: CASSFGLAGGRSTDTQYF.

A few counts support this clonotype. One end of the junction does not line up with germline, which may come from a read error. The chain recombines TRBV29-1 with TRBJ2-1, with 7 bases fitting TRBD1. There are 13 residues in the CDR3. CDR1 and CDR2 (germline): SQVTM, ANQGSEA. The CDR3: CSAGTAQYNEQFF. DNA for the CDR3: TGTAGCGCTGGGACAGCCCAATACAATGAGCAGTTCTTC.

The table lists this clonotype with a few counts. The V call is TRBV12-3 or TRBV12-4, the J call TRBJ2-1; D call uncertain. Trimming removed 7 bases at V and 0 bases at J, with 13 bases between. This CDR3 region has 15 residues. The CDR3 DNA follows: TGTGCCAGCACCGCGGACGGATACTCCTACAATGAGCAGTTCTTC. Encoded protein: CASTADGYSYNEQFF.

This clonotype was seen a few times. This sequence joins TRBV10-3 and TRBJ2-1; D is undetermined. V dropped 4 bases and J dropped 7 bases, with 5 bases sitting between them. The germline CDR1 and CDR2 sequences are ENHRY and SYGVKD. CDR3 length equals 11 residues. CDR3 sequence: CAISVRNEQFF. The CDR3 DNA follows: TGTGCCATCAGTGTCCGGAATGAGCAGTTCTTC.

This clonotype was observed a handful of times. The chain recombines TRBV5-1 with TRBJ2-1; a possible D gene is TRBD2 (6 bases). Per germline, CDR1 SGHRS and CDR2 YFSETQ. The CDR3 loop spans 15 amino acids. Trimming left V 3 bases short and J 6 bases short, with 16 bases between. CDR3: CASSSGLPPGNEQFF. The CDR3 DNA follows: TGCGCCAGCAGCTCGGGACTGCCGCCGGGCAATGAGCAGTTCTTC.

This clonotype has a count of ten or more. The J gene is TRBJ2-7, the V gene TRBV12-3 or TRBV12-4; 11 positions match TRBD2. This CDR3 comprises 16 residues. V shed 5 bases and J 1 base; nucleotides not matched to a gene: 7. The CDR3 bases are TGTGCCAGCAGTCTCGAGACTAGCGGGACGTCCTACGAGCAGTACGTC. Translation: CASSLETSGTSYEQYV.

This clonotype was detected many times. The V and J genes are TRBV20-1 and TRBJ2-5, with a possible D match to TRBD1 (6 bases). Per germline, CDR1 DFQATT and CDR2 SNEGSKA (reference sequence). The CDR3 is 13 residues long. Trimming removed 4 bases at V and 1 base at J, with 10 bases between. In nucleotides, the CDR3 is TGCAGTGCTACCCGGACAGCCCAAGAGACCCAGTACTTC. The encoded protein is CSATRTAQETQYF.

A few counts support this clonotype. This rearrangement joins TRBV5-1 to TRBJ1-4; D remains unclear. The CDR3 runs 14 residues. CDR1 is SGHRS and CDR2 is YFSETQ in the germline V gene. Trimming stripped 0 bases from V and 13 bases from J, with 16 bases between. CDR3 amino acids: CASSLAGQPTTLFF. In nucleotides, the CDR3 is TGCGCCAGCAGCTTGGCTGGGCAGCCTACGACACTGTTTTTT.

The rearrangement uses TRBV20-1 and TRBJ1-2; TRBD1 might be the D (5 bases). Between the trimmed V and J ends, which lost 0 bases and 7 bases, there was a span of 9 bases. Germline-derived CDR1 and CDR2 are DFQATT and SNEGSKA (reference sequence). The CDR3 runs 12 residues. The CDR3 bases are TGCAGTGCTAGAGAGGGGGGTAGTGGCTACACCTTC. Amino acid sequence: CSAREGGSGYTF.

This clonotype has a count of ten or more. This chain uses TRBV2 with TRBJ2-5, with D uncertain. CDR1 and CDR2 from the germline V gene are SNHLY and FYNNEI. This CDR3 is 13 amino acids long. V was trimmed by 2 bases and J by 7 bases, leaving 11 bases between them. CDR3: CASSESGSGTQYF. As DNA, the CDR3 is TGTGCCAGCAGTGAATCGGGTTCGGGGACCCAGTACTTC.